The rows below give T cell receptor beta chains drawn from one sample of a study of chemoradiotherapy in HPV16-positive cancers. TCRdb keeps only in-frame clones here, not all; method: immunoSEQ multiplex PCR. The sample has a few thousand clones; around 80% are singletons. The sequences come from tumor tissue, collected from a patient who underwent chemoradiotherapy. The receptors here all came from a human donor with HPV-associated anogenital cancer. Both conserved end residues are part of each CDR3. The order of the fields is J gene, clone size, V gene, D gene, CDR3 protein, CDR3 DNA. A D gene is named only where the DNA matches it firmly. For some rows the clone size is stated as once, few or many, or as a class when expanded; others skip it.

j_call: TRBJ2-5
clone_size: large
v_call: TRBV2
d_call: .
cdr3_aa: CASSEVLATGETQYF
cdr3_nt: TGTGCCAGCAGTGAAGTGCTGGCCACGGGGGAGACCCAGTACTTC

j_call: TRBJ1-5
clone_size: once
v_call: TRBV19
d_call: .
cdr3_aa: CASKREGVGSNQPQHF
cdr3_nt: TGTGCCAGTAAAAGGGAAGGAGTGGGTAGCAATCAGCCCCAGCATTTT

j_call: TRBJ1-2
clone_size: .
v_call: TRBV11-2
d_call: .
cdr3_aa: CASSLGPGFYGYTF
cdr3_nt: TGTGCCAGCAGCTTAGGACCGGGGTTCTATGGCTACACCTTC

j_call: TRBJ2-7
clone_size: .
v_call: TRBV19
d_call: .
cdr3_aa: CASSIDADAYSYEQYF
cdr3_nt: TGTGCCAGTAGTATAGATGCAGACGCATACTCCTACGAGCAGTACTTC

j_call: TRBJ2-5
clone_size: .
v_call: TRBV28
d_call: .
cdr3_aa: CASSSQNPAAETQYF
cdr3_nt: TGTGCCAGCAGTTCCCAGAACCCGGCAGCGGAGACCCAGTACTTC

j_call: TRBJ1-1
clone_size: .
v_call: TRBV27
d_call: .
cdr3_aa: CASRDFLLEPNTEAFF
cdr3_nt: TGTGCCAGCCGGGACTTTCTACTAGAGCCGAACACTGAAGCTTTCTTT

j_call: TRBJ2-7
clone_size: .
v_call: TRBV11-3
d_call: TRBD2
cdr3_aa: CASSSSGSREQYF
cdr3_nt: TGTGCCAGCAGTTCCAGCGGGAGCCGGGAGCAGTACTTC

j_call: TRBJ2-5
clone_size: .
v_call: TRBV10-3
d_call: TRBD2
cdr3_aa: CAISEAGGRVETQYF
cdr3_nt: TGTGCCATCAGTGAAGCGGGGGGGCGAGTGGAGACCCAGTACTTC

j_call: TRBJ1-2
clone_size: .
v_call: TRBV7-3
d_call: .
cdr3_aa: CASSPQGGNNYGYTF
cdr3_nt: TGTGCCAGCAGTCCCCAGGGAGGGAACAACTATGGCTACACCTTC

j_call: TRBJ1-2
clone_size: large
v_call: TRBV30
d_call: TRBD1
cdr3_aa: CAGRDREIHYTF
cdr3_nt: TGTGCCGGCCGGGACAGGGAAATTCACTACACCTTC

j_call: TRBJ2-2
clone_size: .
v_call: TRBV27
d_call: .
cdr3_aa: CASTRTANTGELFF
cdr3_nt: TGTGCCAGCACTAGGACAGCGAACACCGGGGAGCTGTTTTTT

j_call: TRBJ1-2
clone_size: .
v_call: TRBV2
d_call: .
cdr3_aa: CASSLSQDRGYTF
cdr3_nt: TGTGCCAGCAGCCTCAGTCAGGACAGAGGCTACACCTTC

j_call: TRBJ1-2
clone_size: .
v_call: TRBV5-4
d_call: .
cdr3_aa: CASSGTPSIYYGYTF
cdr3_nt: TGTGCCAGCAGCGGGACACCATCGATCTACTATGGCTACACCTTC

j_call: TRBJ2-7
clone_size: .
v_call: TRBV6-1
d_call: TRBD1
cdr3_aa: CATRGGQGEAGEQYF
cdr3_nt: TGTGCCACCCGGGGAGGACAGGGGGAAGCGGGCGAGCAGTACTTC

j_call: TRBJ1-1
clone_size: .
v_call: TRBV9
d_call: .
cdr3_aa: CASSVGEAPNTEAFF
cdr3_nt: TGTGCCAGCAGCGTAGGTGAGGCGCCGAACACTGAAGCTTTCTTT

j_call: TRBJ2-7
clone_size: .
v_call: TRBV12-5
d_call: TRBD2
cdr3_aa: CASEPSGGISEQYF
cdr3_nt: TGTGCTAGTGAGCCTAGCGGGGGTATAAGCGAGCAGTACTTC

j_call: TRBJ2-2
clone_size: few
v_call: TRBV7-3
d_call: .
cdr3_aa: CASSANTGELFF
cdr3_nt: TGTGCCAGCAGCGCGAACACCGGGGAGCTGTTTTTT

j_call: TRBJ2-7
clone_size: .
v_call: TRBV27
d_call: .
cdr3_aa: CASKRYGGSYEQYF
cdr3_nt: TGTGCCAGCAAACGTTACGGGGGCTCCTACGAGCAGTACTTC

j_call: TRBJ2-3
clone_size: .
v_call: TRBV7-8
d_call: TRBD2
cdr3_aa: CASSSGTSESTDTQYF
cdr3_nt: TGTGCCAGCAGCTCCGGGACTAGCGAAAGCACAGATACGCAGTATTTT

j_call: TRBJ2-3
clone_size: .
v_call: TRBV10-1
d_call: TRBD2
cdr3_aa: CASSASGGGDTQYF
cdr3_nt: TGCGCCAGCAGTGCCAGCGGGGGAGGAGATACGCAGTATTTT

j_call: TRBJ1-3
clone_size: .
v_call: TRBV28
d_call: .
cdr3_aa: CASSRGQGNTIYF
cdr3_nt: TGTGCCAGCAGTAGAGGACAGGGAAACACCATATATTTT

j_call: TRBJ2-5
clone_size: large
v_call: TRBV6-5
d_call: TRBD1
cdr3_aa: CASSYSRDRVGETQYF
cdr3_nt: TGTGCCAGCAGTTACTCGAGGGACAGGGTAGGCGAGACCCAGTACTTC